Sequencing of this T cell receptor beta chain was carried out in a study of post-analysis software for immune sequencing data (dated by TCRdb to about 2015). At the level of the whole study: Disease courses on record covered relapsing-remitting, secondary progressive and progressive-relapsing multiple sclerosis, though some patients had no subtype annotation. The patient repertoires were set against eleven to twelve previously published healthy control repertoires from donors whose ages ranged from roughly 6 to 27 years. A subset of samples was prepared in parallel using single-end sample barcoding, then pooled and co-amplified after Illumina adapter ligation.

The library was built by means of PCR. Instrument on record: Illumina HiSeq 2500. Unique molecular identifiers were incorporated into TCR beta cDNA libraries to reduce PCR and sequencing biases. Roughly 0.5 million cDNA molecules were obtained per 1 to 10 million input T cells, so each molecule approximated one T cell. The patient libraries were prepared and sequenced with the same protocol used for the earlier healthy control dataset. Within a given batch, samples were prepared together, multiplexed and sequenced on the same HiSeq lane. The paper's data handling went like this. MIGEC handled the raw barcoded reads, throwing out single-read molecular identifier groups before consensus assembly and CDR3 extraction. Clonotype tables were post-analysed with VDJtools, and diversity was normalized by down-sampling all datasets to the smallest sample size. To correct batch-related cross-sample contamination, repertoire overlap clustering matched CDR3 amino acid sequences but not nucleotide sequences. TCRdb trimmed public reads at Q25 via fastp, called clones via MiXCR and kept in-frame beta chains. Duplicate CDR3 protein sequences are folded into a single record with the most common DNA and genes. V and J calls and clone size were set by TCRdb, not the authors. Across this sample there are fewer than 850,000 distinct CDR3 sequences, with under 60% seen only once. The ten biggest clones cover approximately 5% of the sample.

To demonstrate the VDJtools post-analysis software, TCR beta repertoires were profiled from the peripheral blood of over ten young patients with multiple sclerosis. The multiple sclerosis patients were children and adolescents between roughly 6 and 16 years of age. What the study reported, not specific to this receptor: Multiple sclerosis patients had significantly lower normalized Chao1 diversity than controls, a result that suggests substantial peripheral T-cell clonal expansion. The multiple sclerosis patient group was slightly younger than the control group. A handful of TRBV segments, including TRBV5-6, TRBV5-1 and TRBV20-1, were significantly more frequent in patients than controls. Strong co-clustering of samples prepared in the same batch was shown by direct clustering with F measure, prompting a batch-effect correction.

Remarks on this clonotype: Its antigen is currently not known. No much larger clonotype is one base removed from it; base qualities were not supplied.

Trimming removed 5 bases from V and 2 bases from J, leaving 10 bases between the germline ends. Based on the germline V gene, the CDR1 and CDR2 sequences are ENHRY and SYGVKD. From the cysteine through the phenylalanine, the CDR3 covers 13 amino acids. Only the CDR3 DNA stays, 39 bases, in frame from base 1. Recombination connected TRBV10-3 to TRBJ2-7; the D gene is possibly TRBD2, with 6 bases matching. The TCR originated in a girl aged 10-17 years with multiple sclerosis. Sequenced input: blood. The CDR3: CAISLAAAYEQYF. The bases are TGTGCCATCAGTTTAGCGGCGGCCTACGAGCAGTACTTC.